Below, one T cell receptor (beta chain) is given with its context. What it binds is unknown. The data belong to a study of memory B cells and T cells in multiple sclerosis. Whole-study results and caveats: Clone-set sizes differed between compartments, so shared clonotype counts needed normalization.

Stimulus-free culture yielded autoproliferating CFSE-dim and non-proliferating CFSE-high T cells, each sequenced separately. Pooled replicate wells came from about 50 million CFSE-labeled PBMCs cultured approximately seven days without stimulus. Without exogenous stimuli, roughly 0.49 uM CFSE-labeled PBMCs were cultured serum-free. TCRdb's table, derived via immunoSEQ multiplex PCR, lists solely in-frame clones and lacks some. Of around 30,000 clones listed, approximately 85% are singletons. Looked up from germline, CDR1 is MNHEY and CDR2 is SVGAGI. Losses at the gene ends were 5 bases for V and 8 bases for J; bases not matched to a gene: 10. The CDR3 has 15 residues.

Specimen: PBMCs from blood kept in culture. This chain joins TRBV6-5 and TRBJ2-1, with 9 positions matching TRBD2. The TCR originated in a human donor with multiple sclerosis. The CDR3 sequence is CASSKNSGRRDEQFF. In nucleotides, the CDR3 is TGTGCCAGCAGTAAAAATAGCGGGAGAAGGGATGAGCAGTTCTTC.